A selection of T cell receptor beta chains follows, all from one sample in a study of cytomegalovirus exposure and HLA in healthy donors. The assay was immunoSEQ multiplex PCR, and TCRdb's table has in-frame clones only and misses some. The sample consists of 120,000 to 150,000 clones, approximately 70% of them appearing once. The sequenced sample was PBMCs. The receptor source for this set is a woman aged 60-75 years in good health and CMV-seronegative. CDR3s include the opening cysteine and the closing phenylalanine or tryptophan. The D gene is left open where the match is weak. Clone size appears in some rows only: once, few, many, or a class for an expanded clone.

d_call,j_call,v_call,clone_size,cdr3_nt,cdr3_aa
TRBD2,TRBJ2-5,TRBV29-1,.,TGCAGCGTTGTACGGCGGGAGAGAGGGTCGGAGCAGTACTTC,CSVVRRERGSEQYF
.,TRBJ2-3,TRBV10-3,.,TGTGCCACCAATACAGGGTCGGATACGCAGTATTTT,CATNTGSDTQYF
TRBD2,TRBJ2-1,TRBV2,.,TGTGCCAGCAGTGAGATGGCACTAGCGGTTACCTCCTACAATGAGCAGTTCTTC,CASSEMALAVTSYNEQFF
TRBD2,TRBJ2-3,TRBV5-1,.,TGCGCCAGCAGCTTGGGCCTGACTAGCGCAGATACGCAGTATTTT,CASSLGLTSADTQYF
.,TRBJ2-4,TRBV9,.,TGTGCCAGCAGCCCACAGTGGGGGGGCGAGAACATTCAGTACTTC,CASSPQWGGENIQYF
.,TRBJ2-5,TRBV6-5,once,TGTGCCAGCAATGGCCAGGCCTCACGGACCCAGTACTTC,CASNGQASRTQYF
.,TRBJ2-1,TRBV7-9,.,TGTGCCAGCAGCTCGACTAGACGGTATGAGCAGTTCTTC,CASSSTRRYEQFF
.,TRBJ1-1,TRBV29-1,.,TGCAGCGTTGAACAGGGGATCACTGAAGCTTTCTTT,CSVEQGITEAFF
TRBD1,TRBJ1-2,TRBV27,.,TGTGCCAGCAGTTCCCCAAGACAGGGAAATGGCTACACCTTC,CASSSPRQGNGYTF
TRBD1,TRBJ1-2,TRBV7-9,.,TGTGCCAGCAGCTCTACAGGGGGAATCTCTGGCTACACCTTC,CASSSTGGISGYTF
.,TRBJ1-1,TRBV6-1,few,TGTGCCAGCAGTGAAGTGAGCGGGGCGGTTGAAGCTTTCTTT,CASSEVSGAVEAFF
.,TRBJ1-1,TRBV21-1,.,TGTGCCAGCAGTACCAGGGGCCCTGAAGCTTTCTTT,CASSTRGPEAFF
.,TRBJ1-2,TRBV5-4,few,TGTGCCAGCAGTCCTGACTCAAGTTGGGAGGGCTACACCTTC,CASSPDSSWEGYTF
TRBD2,TRBJ2-1,TRBV11-2,few,TGTGCCAGCAGCCCGGGGATAGCGGGGGGGAGGGGGCAGTTCTTC,CASSPGIAGGRGQFF
.,TRBJ1-6,TRBV7-7,.,TGTGCTAGCAGCTCAGGGAATAATTCACCCCTCCACTTT,CASSSGNNSPLHF
TRBD1,TRBJ1-2,TRBV11-2,.,TGTGCCAGCAGCCCCCAGACAGGGTCGGGCTATGGCTACACCTTC,CASSPQTGSGYGYTF
TRBD1,TRBJ2-5,TRBV5-4,.,TGTGCCAGCAGTCCCGGGACAGGCCAAGAGACCCAGTACTTC,CASSPGTGQETQYF
.,TRBJ1-5,TRBV5-1,.,TGCGCCAGCAGCTTGGCGGGGAGCAATCAGCCCCAGCATTTT,CASSLAGSNQPQHF
.,TRBJ1-6,TRBV6-5,few,TGTGCCAGCAGTTACGGCCAGAATTCACCCCTCCACTTT,CASSYGQNSPLHF
.,TRBJ1-4,TRBV11-2,.,TGTGCCAGCAGCTTAGGGGCCCAGTATAATGAAAAACTGTTTTTT,CASSLGAQYNEKLFF
.,TRBJ2-1,TRBV10-2,.,TGCGCCAGCAGTGGCGGCGACCCAAACAATGAGCAGTTCTTC,CASSGGDPNNEQFF
.,TRBJ2-5,TRBV9,few,TGTGCCAGCAGCGTAGGGCGGGCCCAAGAGACCCAGTACTTC,CASSVGRAQETQYF
TRBD1,TRBJ2-2,TRBV9,.,TGTGCCAGCAGCGTAGGCATGTGGACAGGGGGCCCCGGGGAGCTGTTTTTT,CASSVGMWTGGPGELFF
TRBD1,TRBJ1-2,TRBV29-1,.,TGCAGCGCACCGGGACAGGGGGCGTATGGCTACACCTTC,CSAPGQGAYGYTF
.,TRBJ2-1,TRBV29-1,few,TGCAGCGTTGCCAAGAGCGGAAGCTCCTACAATGAGCAGTTCTTC,CSVAKSGSSYNEQFF
.,TRBJ1-5,TRBV6-5,.,TGTGCCAGCAGTGAGGGTTCGAATCAGCCCCAGCATTTT,CASSEGSNQPQHF
.,TRBJ2-4,TRBV18,once,TGTGCCAGCTCACCACGAAGGGGACTGGACATTCAGTACTTC,CASSPRRGLDIQYF
.,TRBJ2-1,TRBV7-9,.,TGTGCCAGCAGCTTACCATCGACTAGTGGCAATGAGCAGTTCTTC,CASSLPSTSGNEQFF
TRBD1,TRBJ1-2,TRBV2,.,TGTGCCAGCAGTGAAGTTGCCAGGGGGCATGGCTACACCTTC,CASSEVARGHGYTF
.,TRBJ1-4,TRBV4-1,.,TGCGCCAGCAGCCAAGATCCCCCCGGGGTTAATGAAAAACTGTTTTTT,CASSQDPPGVNEKLFF
TRBD1,TRBJ1-2,TRBV7-9,.,TGTGCCAGCAGTCCCTGGACAGAGGGGGCAGTCGGCTACACCTTC,CASSPWTEGAVGYTF
.,TRBJ2-7,TRBV28,once,TGTGCCAGCAGTTTAAATGGGCTCGAGCAGTACTTC,CASSLNGLEQYF
TRBD2,TRBJ2-1,TRBV7-2,.,TGTGCCAGCAGCTTAGTTAGCGGCGGGGGGGCCTTAAATGAGCAGTTCTTC,CASSLVSGGGALNEQFF
TRBD2,TRBJ2-1,TRBV6-1,few,TGTGCCAGCAGTGAAATCGGGGGCCCAGGACTAGCGGGGTACAATGAGCAGTTCTTC,CASSEIGGPGLAGYNEQFF
.,TRBJ2-7,TRBV12-5,.,TGTGCTAGTGGACAGGTGGGAACCTACGAGCAGTACTTC,CASGQVGTYEQYF
TRBD1,TRBJ1-1,TRBV19,few,TGTGCCAGTAGTGGTCCCCGGACAGGGGTCACTGAAGCTTTCTTT,CASSGPRTGVTEAFF
.,TRBJ2-6,TRBV10-3,.,TGTGCCATCAGTGAGTCGGGCCAGTCTGGGGCCAACGTCCTGACTTTC,CAISESGQSGANVLTF
.,TRBJ2-3,TRBV4-3,.,TGCGCCAGCAGCCCTCGTATAGCCGCAGATACGCAGTATTTT,CASSPRIAADTQYF
.,TRBJ1-2,TRBV6-5,.,TGTGCCAGCAGCGCGGGGTTACGATATGGCTACACCTTC,CASSAGLRYGYTF
TRBD1,TRBJ1-4,TRBV6-1,.,TGTGCCAGCAGTGGAGGGACAGTGGGTAATGAAAAACTGTTTTTT,CASSGGTVGNEKLFF
TRBD2,TRBJ2-1,TRBV10-3,once,TGTGCCATCAGAGATAGCGGGGGGGCAGGTAATGAGCAGTTCTTC,CAIRDSGGAGNEQFF
.,TRBJ2-3,TRBV27,.,TGTGCCAGCAGTTTCAGGGGCTCGAGCACAGATACGCAGTATTTT,CASSFRGSSTDTQYF
.,TRBJ2-3,TRBV6-1,few,TGTGCCAGCAGTCCAGACCCGGGAGATACGCAGTATTTT,CASSPDPGDTQYF
.,TRBJ2-5,TRBV9,.,TGTGCCAGCAGCGTAGCGGCCTCAGGGGAGACCCAGTACTTC,CASSVAASGETQYF
.,TRBJ1-4,TRBV4-3,.,TGCGCCAGCAGCCAAGTCGGGACACGGTATGAAAAACTGTTTTTT,CASSQVGTRYEKLFF
TRBD1,TRBJ1-2,TRBV28,once,TGTGCCAGCAGTTTACCAGGGGGCCGTGGCTACACCTTC,CASSLPGGRGYTF
TRBD1,TRBJ2-7,TRBV13,medium-sized,TGTGCCAGCAGCCTCACCCCGACAGGGGGGTCCTACGAGCAGTACTTC,CASSLTPTGGSYEQYF
.,TRBJ1-2,TRBV6-1,once,TGTGCCAGCAGCCAAGGGGGGGTCTATGGCTACACCTTC,CASSQGGVYGYTF
TRBD2,TRBJ2-5,TRBV7-7,.,TGTGCTAGCAGACGACTAGCGGGGGGGCCGACGGAGACCCAGTACTTC,CASRRLAGGPTETQYF
.,TRBJ2-3,TRBV7-9,.,TGTGCCAGCAGCCACTACCCTATGGATACGCAGTATTTT,CASSHYPMDTQYF
.,TRBJ1-6,TRBV27,.,TGTGCCAGCAGTTTACAGGGGAGTTCACCCCTCCACTTT,CASSLQGSSPLHF
TRBD1,TRBJ1-1,TRBV9,few,TGTGCCAGCAGCGAAAGGGGGCTCAACACTGAAGCTTTCTTT,CASSERGLNTEAFF
.,TRBJ2-5,TRBV27,.,TGTGCCAGCAGCCCCGGGGTCAGGGGAGAGACCCAGTACTTC,CASSPGVRGETQYF